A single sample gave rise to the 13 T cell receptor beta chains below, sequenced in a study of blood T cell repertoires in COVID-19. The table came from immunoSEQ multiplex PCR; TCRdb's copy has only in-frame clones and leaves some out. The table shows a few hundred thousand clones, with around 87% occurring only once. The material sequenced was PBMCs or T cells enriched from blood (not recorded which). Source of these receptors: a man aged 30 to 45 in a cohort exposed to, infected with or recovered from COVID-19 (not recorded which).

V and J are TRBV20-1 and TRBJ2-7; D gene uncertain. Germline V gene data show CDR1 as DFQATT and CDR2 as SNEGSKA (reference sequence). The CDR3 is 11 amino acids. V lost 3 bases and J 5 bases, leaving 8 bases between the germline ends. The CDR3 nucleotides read TGCAGTGCTAGGCTAGTGAACGAGCAGTACTTC. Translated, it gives CSARLVNEQYF.

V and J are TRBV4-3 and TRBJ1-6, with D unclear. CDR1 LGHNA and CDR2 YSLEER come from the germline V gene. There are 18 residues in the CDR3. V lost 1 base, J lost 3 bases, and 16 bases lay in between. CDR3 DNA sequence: TGCGCCAGCAGCCAAGTTAATATCGACAAAATCTATAATTCACCCCTCCACTTT. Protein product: CASSQVNIDKIYNSPLHF.

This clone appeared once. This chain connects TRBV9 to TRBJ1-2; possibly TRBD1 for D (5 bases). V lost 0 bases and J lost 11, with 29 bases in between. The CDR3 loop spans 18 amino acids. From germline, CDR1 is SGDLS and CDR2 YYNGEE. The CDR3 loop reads CASSVALSQGHVSIGYTF. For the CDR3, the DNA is TGTGCCAGCAGCGTAGCTTTATCTCAGGGCCATGTTTCTATTGGGTACACCTTC.

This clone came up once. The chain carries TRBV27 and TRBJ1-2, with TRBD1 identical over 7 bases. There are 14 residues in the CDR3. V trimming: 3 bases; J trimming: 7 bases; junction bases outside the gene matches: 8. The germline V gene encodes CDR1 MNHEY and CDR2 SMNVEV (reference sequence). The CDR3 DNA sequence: TGTGCCAGCAGTTTTTCCGGACAGGATTTTGGCTACACCTTC. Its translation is CASSFSGQDFGYTF.

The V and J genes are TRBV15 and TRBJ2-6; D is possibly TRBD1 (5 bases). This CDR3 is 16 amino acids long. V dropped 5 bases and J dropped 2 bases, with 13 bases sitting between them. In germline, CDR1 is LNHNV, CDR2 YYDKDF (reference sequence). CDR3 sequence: CATSHGRAPGANVLTF. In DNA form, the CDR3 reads TGTGCCACCAGCCATGGCAGGGCTCCTGGGGCCAACGTCCTGACTTTC.

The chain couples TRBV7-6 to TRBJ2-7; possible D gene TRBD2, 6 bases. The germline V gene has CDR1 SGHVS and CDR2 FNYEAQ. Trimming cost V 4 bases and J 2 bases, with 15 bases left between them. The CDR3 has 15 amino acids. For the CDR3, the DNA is TGTGCCAGCAGCTCGGCCTGGGACTTCACCTACGAGCAGTACTTC. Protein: CASSSAWDFTYEQYF.

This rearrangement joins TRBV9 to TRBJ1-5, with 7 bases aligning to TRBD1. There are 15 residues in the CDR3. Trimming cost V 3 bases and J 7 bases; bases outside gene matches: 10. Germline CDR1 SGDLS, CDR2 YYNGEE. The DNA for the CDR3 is TGTGCCAGCAGCGCGACAGGGATCCATTACCAGCCCCAGCATTTT. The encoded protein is CASSATGIHYQPQHF. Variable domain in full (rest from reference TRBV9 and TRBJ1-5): DSGVTQTPKHLITATGQRVTLRCSPRSGDLSVYWYQQSLDQGLQFLIQYYNGEERAKGNILERFSAQQFPDLHSELNLSSLELGDSALYFCASSATGIHYQPQHFGDGTRLSIL.

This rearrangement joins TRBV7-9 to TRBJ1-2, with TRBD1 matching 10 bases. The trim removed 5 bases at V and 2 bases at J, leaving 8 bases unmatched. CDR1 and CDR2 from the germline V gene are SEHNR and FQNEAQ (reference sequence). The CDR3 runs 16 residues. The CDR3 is CASSQNRDRGNYGYTF. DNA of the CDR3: TGTGCCAGCAGCCAAAACCGGGACAGGGGAAACTATGGCTACACCTTC.

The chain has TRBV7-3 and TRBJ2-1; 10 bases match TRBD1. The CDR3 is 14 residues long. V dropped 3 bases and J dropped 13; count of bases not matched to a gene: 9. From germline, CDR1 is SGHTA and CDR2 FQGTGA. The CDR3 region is CASSFTGTGALQFF. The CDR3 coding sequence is TGTGCCAGCAGCTTTACCGGGACAGGGGCCTTACAGTTCTTC.

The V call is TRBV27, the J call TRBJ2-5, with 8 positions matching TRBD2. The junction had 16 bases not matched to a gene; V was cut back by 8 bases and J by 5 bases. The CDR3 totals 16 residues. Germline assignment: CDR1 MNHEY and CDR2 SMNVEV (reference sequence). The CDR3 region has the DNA TGTGCCAGCCATAGTGGAGCGGGAGACTTTTGGGAGACCCAGTACTTC. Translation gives CASHSGAGDFWETQYF.

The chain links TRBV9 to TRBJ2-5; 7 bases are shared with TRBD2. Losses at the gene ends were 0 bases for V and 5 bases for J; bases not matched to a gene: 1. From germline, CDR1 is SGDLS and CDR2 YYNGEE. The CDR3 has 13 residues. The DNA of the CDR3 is TGTGCCAGCAGCGTAGAGGGAGGGGAGACCCAGTACTTC. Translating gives CASSVEGGETQYF.

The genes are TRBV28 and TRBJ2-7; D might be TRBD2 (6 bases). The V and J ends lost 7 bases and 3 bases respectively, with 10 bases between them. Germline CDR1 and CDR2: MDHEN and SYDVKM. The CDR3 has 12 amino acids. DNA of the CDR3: TGTGCCAGCACTGAGGGACTCTACGAGCAGTACTTC. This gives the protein CASTEGLYEQYF.

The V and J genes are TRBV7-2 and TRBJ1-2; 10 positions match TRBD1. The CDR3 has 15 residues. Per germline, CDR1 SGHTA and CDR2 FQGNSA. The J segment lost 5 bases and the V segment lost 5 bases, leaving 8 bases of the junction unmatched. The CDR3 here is CASSDDRGRMYGYTF. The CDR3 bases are TGTGCCAGCAGCGATGACAGGGGGCGGATGTATGGCTACACCTTC.